Listed below are T cell receptor beta chains from one sample, sequenced in a study of blood T cells in healthy people across ages. MiXCR was run by TCRdb on the 5' RACE reads, yielding one entry per CDR3 protein. The sample comprises 650,000 to 900,000 distinct CDR3 sequences, around 62% of which are singletons, and around a quarter rests with the top ten. Material: blood. These receptor sequences come from a man aged 25-45 years in good health. Each CDR3 is given with its conserved first and last residue. D genes are given only for firm matches. A row's size may be missing; if present it is once, few, many or a size class.

d_gene	v_gene	j_gene	abundance	CDR3nt	CDR3aa
.	TRBV6-4	TRBJ2-1	.	TGTGCCAGCAGTGGGGGTTATAACAATGAGCAGTTCTTC	CASSGGYNNEQFF
.	TRBV20-1	TRBJ2-5	.	TGCAGTGCTAGGGTTTCTGGCAGAACGTACCAAGAGACCCAGTACTTC	CSARVSGRTYQETQYF
.	TRBV29-1	TRBJ2-6	.	TGCAGCGTTAGAGGGACCTCTGGGGCCAACGTCCTGACTTTC	CSVRGTSGANVLTF
.	TRBV20-1	TRBJ2-3	.	TGCAGTGCTACCGAGACTACAGATACGCAGTATTTT	CSATETTDTQYF
.	TRBV7-3	TRBJ2-4	.	TGTGCCAGCGGGATGGGGGGAAACATTCAGTACTTC	CASGMGGNIQYF
.	TRBV7-2	TRBJ2-5	.	TGTGCCAGCAGCTCCCCCCTAAGCGGCCTACAAGAGACCCAGTACTTC	CASSSPLSGLQETQYF
TRBD2	TRBV10-2	TRBJ2-1	.	TGCGCCAGTAGTCGACCGACTAGCGGGGGGCGCGGTGAGCAGTTCTTC	CASSRPTSGGRGEQFF
TRBD1	TRBV10-3	TRBJ1-6	.	TGTGCCATCTCCAGAGACAGGGAATCACCCCTCCACTTT	CAISRDRESPLHF
TRBD2	TRBV7-2	TRBJ2-1	many	TGTGCCAGCAGCCTCACTAGCGGGGGGTTCGCCGCCTACAATGAGCAGTTCTTC	CASSLTSGGFAAYNEQFF
TRBD1	TRBV10-3	TRBJ1-2	once	TGTGCCATCAGGACAAGCGGGACAGACTATGGCTACACCTTC	CAIRTSGTDYGYTF
TRBD2	TRBV6-2/TRBV6-3	TRBJ2-5	.	TGTGCCAGCAGTCTGGGGGGGGTGAGGAATGAGCAGTACTTC	CASSLGGVRNEQYF
TRBD2	TRBV7-2	TRBJ2-2	few	TGTGCCAGCAGTTTAGGCGGGAGAACCGGGGAGCTGTTTTTT	CASSLGGRTGELFF
.	TRBV6-5	TRBJ2-7	.	TGTGCCAGCAGAGACACGGGGCTATCCTACGAGCAGTACTTC	CASRDTGLSYEQYF
.	TRBV25-1	TRBJ1-1	.	TGTGCCAGCAGTTCCCTGGAAGGGGCTTTCTTT	CASSSLEGAFF
TRBD1	TRBV6-5	TRBJ1-2	few	TGTGCCAGCAGTGGCCGGGACAGGGGGTCTGCAGGCTACACCTTC	CASSGRDRGSAGYTF
TRBD2	TRBV5-1	TRBJ2-1	.	TGCGCCAGCAGCTTGGGGTCTAGCGGGGGTAATGAGCAGTTCTTC	CASSLGSSGGNEQFF
.	TRBV29-1	TRBJ2-6	.	TGCAGCGTGCAATCTGGGGCCAACGTCCTGACTTTC	CSVQSGANVLTF
TRBD1	TRBV2	TRBJ1-4	few	TGTGCCAGCAGTGATCCGCGGACAGGAAATGAAAAACTGTTTTTT	CASSDPRTGNEKLFF
.	TRBV3-1	TRBJ2-1	.	TGTGCCAGCAGCCAAGCGACTAGTTACAATGAGCAGTTCTTC	CASSQATSYNEQFF
.	TRBV7-2	TRBJ1-5	.	TGTGCCAGCAGCTTAAAGGTCAATCAGCCCCAGCATTTT	CASSLKVNQPQHF
TRBD1	TRBV5-1	TRBJ1-1	few	TGCGCCAGCAGCTTGGAACAGGGGAAGAACACTGAAGCTTTCTTT	CASSLEQGKNTEAFF
.	TRBV10-3	TRBJ1-1	.	TGCGCCATCAGTGAAGGGCGCACTGGGGCTGAAGCTTTCTTT	CAISEGRTGAEAFF
TRBD1	TRBV11-3	TRBJ2-2	few	TGTGCCAGCAGTCCGGACAGGGTAAACACCGGGGAGCTGTTTTTT	CASSPDRVNTGELFF
TRBD2	TRBV7-7	TRBJ2-5	few	TGTGCCAGCAGCTTAGTGGGACTAGCAGACGAGACCCAGTACTTC	CASSLVGLADETQYF
.	TRBV12-3/TRBV12-4	TRBJ1-1	.	TGTGCCGGCAGCTTTAGGGGGGCGAGGGTCGGAACTGAAGCTTTCTTT	CAGSFRGARVGTEAFF
.	TRBV5-7	TRBJ1-5	.	TGTGCCAGCAGCACCGCGGCTGAGGGTCAGCCCCAGCATTTT	CASSTAAEGQPQHF
.	TRBV5-1	TRBJ2-3	.	TGCGCCAGCAGCGAGCGCGGTCCTAGCACAGATACGCAGTATTTT	CASSERGPSTDTQYF
TRBD2	TRBV20-1	TRBJ2-1	few	TGCAGTTACTGGACTAGCGGGGGGAATGAGCAGTTCTTC	CSYWTSGGNEQFF
.	TRBV5-6	TRBJ2-7	.	TGTGCCAGCAGCTTCCCACAGGGTTACTACGAGCAGTACTTC	CASSFPQGYYEQYF
TRBD2	TRBV13	TRBJ2-3	.	TGTGCCAGCAGCGACAGCCGGACTAGCGGGGGGTCAGATACGCAGTATTTT	CASSDSRTSGGSDTQYF